This section outlines one T cell receptor (beta chain) sequence together with its context. No antigen is known for it. No base qualities exist here, and no much larger clone lies one base off it. The CDR3, from cysteine to phenylalanine, totals 13 residues. Only the CDR3 region is kept as DNA, spanning 39 bases read in frame from base 1. CDR1 and CDR2 are read off the germline V gene as SNHLY and FYNNEI. The trim is 6 bases for V and 11 bases for J, with a gap of 19 bases between the germline ends. The donors were healthy, HIV-negative adults who had no recently reported acute infections or vaccinations. Only Caucasian adults living in Nashville, Tennessee, USA were represented among the donors. CD4+ T cells were enriched by magnetic negative selection, after which naive cells were positively selected on CD45RA and the negative fraction was taken as the memory subset. Blood was collected by leukapheresis, and PBMCs were isolated by Ficoll-Histopaque density gradient centrifugation and then cryopreserved in liquid nitrogen vapor phase. Analytical flow cytometry was used to check the purity and quantity of every magnetically sorted T cell population. Genomic DNA was isolated from each sorted fraction and quantified by UV absorbance on a Nanodrop 2000c.

This entry belongs to a study of shared clonotypes between healthy human individuals (dated by TCRdb to the early 2020s). About the study as a whole: A couple of women and a few men aged 18 to 49 years were included in the cohort. Each donor's leukapheresis produced roughly between roughly 0.85 and 9.5 billion PBMCs. Blood TCR repertoires of a handful of healthy adults were deeply sequenced to estimate repertoire size and the extent of clonotype sharing between individuals. To increase sequencing depth and limit assay-specific biases, different laboratories used diverse techniques to prepare libraries and sequence TCR repertoires. Per donor, three plates each were used for CD4 naive and CD4 memory, two for CD8 naive, and one for CD8 memory. Study-wide conclusions, independent of this receptor: About 5% of naive CD4, 3.5% of naive CD8, around 2.3% of memory CD4, and over 0.35% of memory CD8 clonotypes were shared across a few donors. Sampling was limited to blood, and TCR repertoires in tissue likely differ from TCR repertoires in blood. Compared with non-shared clonotypes, the clonotypes found in all four sorted-subset donors had higher generation probabilities. Naive subsets generally had larger estimated clonotype richness than memory subsets did. The genetic and exposure-history diversity represented was limited by the small number of donors. Based on pairwise subsampling, the degree of clonotype sharing among donors was expected to be affected by sequencing depth. Even with the large sequencing depth, rarefaction of the sorted-subset datasets indicated that sequencing was incomplete.

TCR CDR3 regions were amplified from genomic DNA by multiplex PCR using the deep immunoSEQ assay. For each cell subset, the extracted genomic DNA was distributed evenly across all wells of several immunoSEQ 96-well plates, and each plate served as one replicate. For sorted subsets, about 200 ng genomic DNA, equal to 25,000 to 35,000 T cell genomes, was loaded into each replicate PCR. Purified libraries were measured with a Qubit 3.0 fluorometer, size-checked on a Bioanalyzer 2100, and measured again with the KAPA Library Quantification kit. A separate single-read 150-cycle Illumina NextSeq 550 flow cell was used to sequence each immunoSEQ 96-well plate. Concerning the study's data processing: Because only junctional sequences without quality scores were contained in the immunoSEQ output, filtering matching that applied to full-length reads could not be performed. To assign V/J genes and CDR3, sequences were annotated against IMGT germline references using PyIR, a Python wrapper for IgBLAST v1.9. Reads with weak V/J assignments (E-value above 1e-6), missing CDR3, stop codons, out-of-frame junctions, or ambiguous translated residues were removed. V3J clonotypes were defined as sequences sharing the same inferred V gene, J gene, and CDR3 amino acid sequence. To compute the percentage overlap between repertoires, the number of shared unique clonotypes was divided by the size of the smaller repertoire. Repertoire richness was assessed with RTK rarefaction, the Chao1 estimator, and Recon v2.1 estimates of unobserved clonotypes. For all TCRbeta clonotypes obtained by the gDNA method from a few donors, generation probabilities were computed with OLGA. What TCRdb holds here is the immuneACCESS table cut down to in-frame rearrangements. Part of the clones is not present; checked against another copy, under half of the missing clones reflect an unresolved V gene, and the others are unexplained. From that table come the V and J calls and clone size; the DNA was used to work out D and trimming. The sample has under 1,100,000 clones on record, about 77% of them singletons. Nearly 1.5% of the sample belongs to the ten largest clones.

The TCR originated in a young man in good health. Sequenced input: memory CD4+ T cells sorted from blood. Taken with the paper, the label for cell subset or site translates to: CD45RA-negative fraction. The V gene is TRBV2 and the J gene is TRBJ1-1; the D segment could be TRBD1, given 5 matching bases. This receptor carries the CDR3 CASSRGVVIVAFF. The DNA sequence is as follows: TGTGCCAGCAGCCGGGGGGTAGTAATTGTGGCTTTCTTT.